This TCR beta chain is drawn from a study of blood T cell repertoires in COVID-19. Whole-study context: The United States, Italy and Spain provided the acute and convalescent COVID-19 samples.

The CDR3 has 15 amino acids. The germline V and J ends were trimmed by 7 bases and 0 bases, with 15 bases remaining between them. Germline CDR1 reads LNHDA; CDR2 reads SQIVND (reference sequence). Original data processing: Cell counts per sample came from amplifying reference gene primers. Profiling relied on immunoSEQ multiplex PCR, and the TCRdb table lists in-frame clones only, not all of them. V, J and clone size were drawn from that table, and D and trimming were deduced from the DNA. This sample has about 280,000 clones, with about 89% found just once. The sample comprised peripheral blood. The sequence was collected from a man aged 35-49 years with active or convalescent COVID-19. The chain couples TRBV19 to TRBJ1-1; D gene unclear. The CDR3 loop reads CASTPRGKVNTEAFF. For the CDR3, the DNA is TGTGCCAGTACTCCACGCGGCAAAGTGAACACTGAAGCTTTCTTT.